The rows below give T cell receptor beta chains drawn from one sample of a study of blood T cell repertoires in COVID-19. Measured with immunoSEQ multiplex PCR; TCRdb has only the in-frame clones, and not every one. The data contain approximately 46,000 clones, 91% of them singletons. The specimen was peripheral blood. These receptor sequences come from a man in his 70s with active COVID-19. Each CDR3 is given with its conserved first and last residue. The D gene is left open where the match is weak. Clone size appears in some rows only: once, few, many, or a class for an expanded clone.

size: once
D: TRBD2
V: TRBV5-1
J: TRBJ2-3
CDR3: CASSLGTSGGYSTDTQYF
DNA: TGCGCCAGCAGCTTGGGGACTAGCGGGGGTTATAGCACAGATACGCAGTATTTT

size: .
D: .
V: TRBV7-9
J: TRBJ1-6
CDR3: CASSLLQGNSPLHF
DNA: TGTGCCAGCAGCTTACTACAGGGAAATTCACCCCTCCACTTT

size: .
D: TRBD2
V: TRBV5-6
J: TRBJ2-7
CDR3: CASSFGTSGNYEQYF
DNA: TGTGCCAGCAGCTTCGGGACTAGCGGGAATTACGAGCAGTACTTC

size: .
D: .
V: TRBV4-2
J: TRBJ1-2
CDR3: CASSQWVEGDNYGYTF
DNA: TGTGCCAGCAGCCAATGGGTGGAGGGTGACAACTATGGCTACACCTTC

size: .
D: .
V: TRBV5-1
J: TRBJ2-3
CDR3: CASSLTGYTDTQYF
DNA: TGCGCCAGCAGCTTGACGGGTTACACAGATACGCAGTATTTT

size: .
D: TRBD1
V: TRBV3-1/TRBV3-2
J: TRBJ1-1
CDR3: CASSQEIRTGDGFEAFF
DNA: TGTGCCAGCAGCCAAGAAATAAGGACAGGGGATGGATTCGAAGCTTTCTTT

size: .
D: .
V: TRBV5-1
J: TRBJ2-1
CDR3: CASSLDGSSYNEQFF
DNA: TGCGCCAGCAGCTTGGACGGGAGCTCCTACAATGAGCAGTTCTTC

size: .
D: .
V: TRBV5-1
J: TRBJ1-1
CDR3: CASHEEGNTEAFF
DNA: TGCGCCAGCCACGAGGAGGGAAACACTGAAGCTTTCTTT

size: .
D: .
V: TRBV3-1/TRBV3-2
J: TRBJ1-6
CDR3: CASSQTSRPLHF
DNA: TGTGCCAGCAGCCAGACAAGCCGACCCCTCCACTTT

size: .
D: .
V: TRBV2
J: TRBJ2-2
CDR3: CASTELPAGELFF
DNA: TGTGCCAGCACCGAACTGCCGGCCGGGGAGCTGTTTTTT

size: .
D: .
V: TRBV3-1/TRBV3-2
J: TRBJ1-2
CDR3: CASSQADSGYGYTF
DNA: TGTGCCAGCAGCCAAGCGGACAGTGGATATGGCTACACCTTC

size: .
D: TRBD1
V: TRBV19
J: TRBJ1-6
CDR3: CASSPDRDRSPLHF
DNA: TGTGCCAGTAGTCCGGACAGGGATCGCTCACCCCTCCACTTT

size: .
D: .
V: TRBV7-8
J: TRBJ1-5
CDR3: CASSLSLNQPQHF
DNA: TGTGCCAGCAGCTTAAGCCTCAATCAGCCCCAGCATTTT

size: .
D: TRBD2
V: TRBV3-1/TRBV3-2
J: TRBJ2-1
CDR3: CASSAGGPYNEQFF
DNA: TGTGCCAGCTCAGCGGGGGGGCCGTACAATGAGCAGTTCTTC

size: .
D: .
V: TRBV7-9
J: TRBJ2-5
CDR3: CASSLERTQYF
DNA: TGTGCCAGCAGCTTAGAGAGGACCCAGTACTTC

size: .
D: TRBD1
V: TRBV7-8
J: TRBJ1-4
CDR3: CASSPHSGQGEKLFF
DNA: TGTGCCAGCAGCCCCCATTCGGGACAGGGGGAAAAACTGTTTTTT

size: .
D: TRBD2
V: TRBV7-6
J: TRBJ2-3
CDR3: CASSLGAGGGDTQYF
DNA: TGTGCCAGCAGCTTAGGAGCGGGGGGTGGGGATACGCAGTATTTT

size: .
D: .
V: TRBV19
J: TRBJ2-2
CDR3: CASSIARGTAGELFF
DNA: TGTGCCAGTAGTATCGCCAGGGGCACGGCCGGGGAGCTGTTTTTT

size: .
D: .
V: TRBV11-3
J: TRBJ1-1
CDR3: CASSQGFNTEAFF
DNA: TGTGCCAGCAGCCAGGGATTCAACACTGAAGCTTTCTTT

size: .
D: .
V: TRBV13
J: TRBJ1-1
CDR3: CASSLGRDAFF
DNA: TGTGCCAGCAGCTTAGGCCGAGATGCTTTCTTT

size: few
D: TRBD1
V: TRBV7-2
J: TRBJ1-2
CDR3: CASSLETGQGLYHGYTF
DNA: TGTGCCAGCAGCTTAGAGACGGGACAGGGACTGTATCATGGCTACACCTTC

size: once
D: TRBD1
V: TRBV19
J: TRBJ1-1
CDR3: CASSILRRQGVNTEAFF
DNA: TGTGCCAGTAGCATACTCCGGAGGCAGGGGGTGAACACTGAAGCTTTCTTT

size: .
D: .
V: TRBV7-9
J: TRBJ2-1
CDR3: CASSLVGGLAYNEQFF
DNA: TGTGCCAGCAGCTTAGTCGGGGGACTGGCCTACAATGAGCAGTTCTTC

size: once
D: .
V: TRBV2
J: TRBJ1-4
CDR3: CASNRPVQGNEKLFF
DNA: TGTGCCAGCAATCGGCCGGTACAGGGCAATGAAAAACTGTTTTTT

size: .
D: TRBD1
V: TRBV2
J: TRBJ1-1
CDR3: CASIGLGQASEAFF
DNA: TGTGCCAGCATCGGGTTAGGACAGGCAAGTGAAGCTTTCTTT

size: .
D: TRBD2
V: TRBV20-1
J: TRBJ2-7
CDR3: CSALLAEQQYF
DNA: TGCAGTGCTCTGCTAGCGGAACAGCAGTACTTC

size: .
D: TRBD2
V: TRBV4-2
J: TRBJ2-5
CDR3: CASSQREAGGPQETQYF
DNA: TGTGCCAGCAGCCAACGGGAAGCGGGGGGGCCCCAAGAGACCCAGTACTTC

size: .
D: TRBD1
V: TRBV4-3
J: TRBJ1-6
CDR3: CASSQAGQGPSSYNSPLHF
DNA: TGCGCCAGCAGCCAAGCGGGACAGGGTCCGAGCTCCTATAATTCACCCCTCCACTTT

size: .
D: .
V: TRBV11-2
J: TRBJ2-5
CDR3: CASMTGSGRQETQYF
DNA: TGTGCCAGCATGACGGGGAGCGGGCGTCAAGAGACCCAGTACTTC

size: .
D: .
V: TRBV5-1
J: TRBJ2-6
CDR3: CASSLAPGSGANVLTF
DNA: TGCGCCAGCAGCTTGGCCCCGGGGTCTGGGGCCAACGTCCTGACTTTC

size: .
D: .
V: TRBV4-2
J: TRBJ1-5
CDR3: CASSQENRDQPQHF
DNA: TGTGCCAGCAGCCAAGAAAACAGGGATCAGCCCCAGCATTTT

size: .
D: TRBD1
V: TRBV7-9
J: TRBJ2-2
CDR3: CASSTGQANTGELFF
DNA: TGTGCCAGCAGCACGGGACAGGCGAACACCGGGGAGCTGTTTTTT

size: .
D: .
V: TRBV11-3
J: TRBJ2-1
CDR3: CASSLVAGTYNEQFF
DNA: TGTGCCAGCAGCTTAGTCGCGGGGACCTACAATGAGCAGTTCTTC

size: .
D: .
V: TRBV28
J: TRBJ1-1
CDR3: CASSLPRRGTEAFF
DNA: TGTGCCAGCAGTTTGCCCAGAAGGGGCACTGAAGCTTTCTTT

size: .
D: TRBD1
V: TRBV11-2
J: TRBJ2-7
CDR3: CASSSSDFPGQEIYEQYF
DNA: TGTGCCAGCAGCTCCTCTGATTTCCCGGGACAGGAGATATACGAGCAGTACTTC

size: .
D: .
V: TRBV27
J: TRBJ2-7
CDR3: CASSSTSARQYF
DNA: TGTGCCAGCAGTTCTACGAGCGCCCGGCAGTACTTC

size: .
D: .
V: TRBV5-1
J: TRBJ1-1
CDR3: CASSLVQGNTEAFF
DNA: TGCGCCAGCAGCTTGGTACAGGGAAACACTGAAGCTTTCTTT

size: once
D: .
V: TRBV14
J: TRBJ2-2
CDR3: CASSQDPDTGELFF
DNA: TGTGCCAGCAGCCAAGATCCGGACACCGGGGAGCTGTTTTTT

size: .
D: TRBD1
V: TRBV5-1
J: TRBJ1-4
CDR3: CASSPPGQDEKLFF
DNA: TGCGCCAGCAGCCCCCCGGGACAGGACGAAAAACTGTTTTTT

size: once
D: .
V: TRBV6-2/TRBV6-3
J: TRBJ1-4
CDR3: CASSYDFRGIEKLFF
DNA: TGTGCCAGCAGTTACGACTTTCGGGGAATCGAAAAACTGTTTTTT

size: .
D: TRBD2
V: TRBV19
J: TRBJ2-7
CDR3: CASSSGSGGAAWQYF
DNA: TGTGCCAGTAGCTCGGGGAGCGGGGGGGCCGCGTGGCAGTACTTC

size: .
D: TRBD1
V: TRBV28
J: TRBJ1-1
CDR3: CASRQNRGQGTEAFF
DNA: TGTGCCAGCAGGCAAAACAGGGGGCAGGGCACTGAAGCTTTCTTT

size: .
D: .
V: TRBV10-1
J: TRBJ2-3
CDR3: CASSESRGVFGTDTQYF
DNA: TGCGCCAGCAGTGAGAGCAGGGGGGTATTTGGCACAGATACGCAGTATTTT

size: .
D: TRBD1
V: TRBV19
J: TRBJ1-2
CDR3: CASSTRQGPSYYGYTF
DNA: TGTGCCAGTAGTACCAGACAGGGACCATCATACTATGGCTACACCTTC

size: .
D: TRBD1
V: TRBV3-1/TRBV3-2
J: TRBJ1-6
CDR3: CASSQRTGESSPLHF
DNA: TGTGCCAGCAGCCAAAGGACAGGGGAAAGTTCACCCCTCCACTTT

size: .
D: TRBD1
V: TRBV15
J: TRBJ1-4
CDR3: CATSRDRGQSGTNEKLFF
DNA: TGTGCCACCAGCAGAGACAGGGGGCAGAGTGGTACTAATGAAAAACTGTTTTTT

size: .
D: TRBD1
V: TRBV4-1
J: TRBJ2-7
CDR3: CASSQDFALDRAYLREQYF
DNA: TGCGCCAGCAGCCAAGATTTTGCGCTGGACAGGGCCTACCTCCGCGAGCAGTACTTC

size: once
D: TRBD1
V: TRBV15
J: TRBJ2-5
CDR3: CATSRDGMTGLGETQYF
DNA: TGTGCCACCAGCAGAGATGGGATGACAGGGTTGGGGGAGACCCAGTACTTC

size: .
D: .
V: TRBV19
J: TRBJ1-5
CDR3: CASRAGVGGNQPQHF
DNA: TGTGCCAGTAGGGCGGGGGTCGGGGGTAATCAGCCCCAGCATTTT

size: .
D: TRBD1
V: TRBV28
J: TRBJ1-1
CDR3: CASSLSQQGAEAFF
DNA: TGTGCCAGCAGTTTATCCCAGCAGGGGGCCGAAGCTTTCTTT

size: .
D: .
V: TRBV14
J: TRBJ2-2
CDR3: CASRNGGVDTGELFF
DNA: TGTGCCAGCAGGAACGGGGGTGTTGACACCGGGGAGCTGTTTTTT